This TCR beta chain was sequenced for a study of molecular identifiers for immune sequencing clone quantification. Turning to the study itself: Four portions were sequenced after RNA from approximately 22,000 or 94,000 naive CD8 cells was split five ways in replicates.

Previously described methods with listed TCR primers produced the bulk TCR libraries. One entry per CDR3 protein, called by TCRdb with MiXCR from the PCR reads. The sample lists more than 60,000 distinct CDR3 sequences; 15% to 20% were seen once. CDR3 length: 19 amino acids. Germline V gene data show CDR1 as SNHLY and CDR2 as FYNNEI. V gave up 0 bases and J gave up 2 bases, with 19 bases separating them. Findings and caveats of the study: Reportedly, one cell's Jurkat TCR RNA was detected within 1,200,000 naive CD8 cells.

For this clonotype: Its antigen is still unknown.

The sequencing sample was made of naive CD8+ T cells from blood, with Jurkat cell RNA spiked in. As for subset: FACS-sorted CD8+CD4-CCR7+CD45RA+ naive T cells. The gene calls are TRBV2 and TRBJ2-2; unclear D gene. The receptor's source is a human donor in good health. Some libraries in this study had Jurkat cell RNA spiked in. The CDR3 DNA follows: TGTGCCAGCAGTGAAGCGATACTTTATCCGACCCCTAACACCGGGGAGCTGTTTTTT. As protein: CASSEAILYPTPNTGELFF.